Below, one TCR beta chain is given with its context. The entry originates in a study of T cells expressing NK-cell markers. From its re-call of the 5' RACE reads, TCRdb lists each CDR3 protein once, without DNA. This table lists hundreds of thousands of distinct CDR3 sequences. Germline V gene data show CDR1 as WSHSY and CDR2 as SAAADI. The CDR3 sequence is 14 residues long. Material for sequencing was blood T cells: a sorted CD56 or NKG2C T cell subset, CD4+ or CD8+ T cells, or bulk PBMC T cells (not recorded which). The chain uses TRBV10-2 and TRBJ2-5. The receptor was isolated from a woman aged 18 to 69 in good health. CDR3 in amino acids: CASSEARWKETQYF.